These 5 T cell receptor beta chains share one sample of origin, sequenced in a study of T cell responses to AZD1222 COVID-19 vaccine. The table came from immunoSEQ multiplex PCR; TCRdb's copy has only in-frame clones and leaves some out. The table lists 69,000 or so clones, around 90% of them singletons. Specimen: peripheral blood, collected 28 days after the second AZD1222 dose. These receptors were obtained from an adult who received the AZD1222 COVID-19 vaccine.

This clone has only one observation. V is TRBV2 and J is TRBJ1-2; D is ambiguous. The CDR3 is 15 amino acids. Germline values: CDR1 SNHLY, CDR2 FYNNEI. The ends were cut back, 0 bases at V and 3 bases at J, with 11 bases in the middle. In nucleotides, the CDR3 is TGTGCCAGCAGTGAAGCGTGGGGTTCGGACTATGGCTACACCTTC. Amino acid sequence: CASSEAWGSDYGYTF.

V gene TRBV6-5 combines with J gene TRBJ1-6; the D is unclear. Trimming removed 2 bases at V and 8 bases at J, with 10 bases between. Germline V gene sequence: CDR1 MNHEY, CDR2 SVGAGI. The CDR3 covers 14 residues. The CDR3 here is CASSYDGRDSPLHF. CDR3 sequence (DNA): TGTGCCAGCAGTTACGACGGCCGGGATTCACCCCTCCACTTT.

The rearrangement links TRBV28 to TRBJ1-1, with 7 positions matching TRBD1. V shed 6 bases and J 1 base; nucleotides not matched to a gene: 5. From germline, CDR1 is MDHEN and CDR2 SYDVKM. The CDR3 runs to 14 residues. CDR3 in amino acids: CASSPGGWNTEAFF. Here the CDR3 DNA reads TGTGCCAGCAGCCCAGGGGGTTGGAACACTGAAGCTTTCTTT.

This sequence joins TRBV15 and TRBJ2-1, with a weak D call TRBD2 (6 bases). The ends were cut back, 1 base at V and 3 bases at J, with 13 bases in the middle. Germline values: CDR1 LNHNV, CDR2 YYDKDF (reference sequence). The CDR3 is 16 residues long. CDR3 sequence (DNA): TGTGCCACCAGCAGAGGTAGCGGAGGCCTCTACAATGAGCAGTTCTTC. Translating gives CATSRGSGGLYNEQFF.

The gene calls are TRBV18 and TRBJ2-1, with a tentative D call TRBD1 (6 bases). The CDR3 runs to 16 residues. Germline-derived CDR1 and CDR2 are KGHSH and LQKENI. The V and J ends lost 2 bases and 0 bases respectively, with 11 bases between them. This CDR3 is CASSPGDISSYNEQFF. In DNA form, the CDR3 reads TGTGCCAGCTCACCAGGGGACATAAGCTCCTACAATGAGCAGTTCTTC.